This TCR beta chain was sequenced for a study of cytomegalovirus exposure and HLA in healthy donors. These donors were members of the roughly 110-subject validation cohort, a group separate from the roughly 670-subject first cohort. The CDR3 runs to 14 residues. V was trimmed by 3 bases and J by 3 bases, leaving 11 bases between them. In germline, CDR1 is MDHEN, CDR2 SYDVKM. Clones were sequenced by immunoSEQ multiplex PCR, and TCRdb holds only the in-frame ones, with some missing. The repertoire holds about 240,000 clones, with 85% to 90% as singletons. V is TRBV28 and J is TRBJ1-2; D is undetermined. Sequences were obtained from PBMCs. The TCR sequence derives from a man between 18 and 35 years old in good health and CMV-seronegative. DNA of the CDR3: TGTGCCAGCAGTTTGACCGCCGGGTACTATGGCTACACCTTC. Translation gives CASSLTAGYYGYTF.